This paragraph reports one TCR beta chain. The target of this receptor is not known. No much larger clone exists at a distance of one base, and base qualities are not known. Genomic DNA was isolated from the sorted cells so that the TCRbeta CDR3 region could be sequenced. The immunoSEQ Assay was used to sequence the TCRbeta CDR3 regions. The table was pulled from immuneACCESS by TCRdb, which kept in-frame rearrangements only. Such tables lose some clones; where checked, under half of the loss comes from unresolved V genes, and the rest has no known cause. The sample records 34,000 or so clones, roughly 79% of which are singletons. The top ten clonotypes cover around a fifth of the sample. This sample was taken from a study of OX40 agonist ivuxolimab in advanced cancers. Broadly, across the study: The costimulatory receptor OX40 (CD134) was targeted by ivuxolimab, a fully human IgG2 agonistic monoclonal antibody. Intravenous ivuxolimab was administered to patients every 2 weeks at six dose levels: 0.01, 0.1, 0.3, 1.5, 3 and 10 mg/kg. Of the approximately 50 dose-escalation patients, hepatocellular carcinoma was present in roughly 19, melanoma in around 15, renal cell carcinoma in 9 and head and neck cancer in 9. The dose-escalation cohort was roughly 87% male with a mean age of about 65 years, ranging from roughly 20 to 85. Prior anti-PD-1, anti-PD-L1 or anti-CTLA-4 therapy was permitted, and checkpoint inhibitors had been received by under 50% of dose-escalation patients. Three dose-escalation patients achieved partial responses, one with hepatocellular carcinoma and two with cutaneous melanoma. Peripheral TCRbeta sequencing aimed to test whether ivuxolimab altered TCR sequence diversity and caused clonal T-cell expansion. The paper covers the monotherapy dose-escalation part of the phase I ivuxolimab trial, which included N ≈ 52 patients.

The investigation overall reported the following: After ivuxolimab, more expanded clones were found on average in CD8+ T cells than in CD4+ T cells. Low levels of normalized T-cell clonal expansion were also seen in some nonresponding patients. At doses of 0.1 to 3.0 mg/kg, clonal expansion of both CD4+ and CD8+ blood T cells was observed from baseline to week 6. In partial responders in the 0.1-3.0 mg/kg groups, normalized peripheral clonal expansion was found to be among the lowest, especially among CD8+ T cells. Antigen specificity was not determined for the clonally expanded peripheral T cells.

Relative to germline, V is 7 bases shorter and J is 4 bases shorter, with 17 bases between their ends. CDR1 and CDR2 (LNHDA, SQIVND) derive from the germline V gene (reference sequence). The CDR3 goes from the cysteine to the phenylalanine over 15 residues. Of the read, only the CDR3 DNA is kept; its 45 bases are in frame from base 1. Patients with a history of autoimmune disease or receiving systemic immunosuppression were excluded from the trial. Peripheral blood for TCR sequencing was collected from all dose cohorts at baseline, on cycle 4 day 1, and on cycle 7 day 1. Samples came from an open-label, multicenter, first-in-human phase I dose-escalation trial of ivuxolimab. The trial enrolled adults with locally advanced or metastatic head and neck squamous cell, hepatocellular, melanoma or renal cell carcinoma. Before TCR sequencing, CD4+ T cells and CD8+ T cells were sorted from peripheral blood as separate populations.

Sequencing used CD4+ or CD8+ T cells sorted from blood, obtained in a trial of the OX40 agonist ivuxolimab. This sequence uses TRBV19 and TRBJ1-5; the D gene is not confidently resolved. This clonotype was sampled from an adult with an advanced solid tumor such as melanoma, head and neck, liver or kidney cancer. The nucleotides read TGTGCCAGTACCCCGGACCCTCACCCTAATCAGCCCCAGCATTTT. Its translation is CASTPDPHPNQPQHF.